This TCR beta chain derives from a study of blood T cell repertoires in COVID-19. On the study more broadly: Nucleic acid was either cDNA or gDNA, and it came from T cells, B-cell-depleted T cells, or PBMCs.

Symptom resolution, clearance, or two negative PCRs marked the recovered donors of Cohort 3. This clone has just a few counts. CDR1 and CDR2 from the germline V gene are SEHNR and FQNEAQ (reference sequence). This CDR3 is built from 15 residues. With V trimmed by 5 bases and J by 7 bases, 9 bases remained unmatched. In the source study's methods: The authors estimated nucleated cell counts from reference gene primer amplification. Method: immunoSEQ multiplex PCR; TCRdb's copy keeps in-frame clones and lacks some. V and J calls and clone size are copied from that table; D and trimming were computed from the DNA. The sample includes around 360,000 clones, about 90% of them seen just once.

The TCR originated in a woman in her twenties or thirties who had recovered from COVID-19. The chain is built from TRBV7-9 and TRBJ2-7; 12 bases align to TRBD1. The sequenced sample consisted of PBMCs or T cells enriched from blood (not recorded which). CDR3: CASSPWGQGAEEQYF. CDR3 sequence (DNA): TGTGCCAGCAGCCCCTGGGGACAGGGGGCGGAGGAGCAGTACTTC.